The following is a TCR beta chain sequence with its context. Which antigen it targets is not known. No base quality information exists; no much larger clone differs at one position. This sample was taken from a study of cytomegalovirus exposure and HLA in healthy donors (dated by TCRdb to about 2017). In the study overall: An earlier analysis of roughly 500 of the donors reported under 300 Gb of sequence data and 95 million to 130 million unique TCR beta sequences obtained from approximately 180 million T cells. Approximately 300 gigabases of sequencing data and some 85 million unique TCR sequences were included in an early release covering 550 to 650 HLA-typed donors. Among the roughly 400 genotyped donors, 81% belonged to the genetic ancestry cluster associated with self-reported Caucasian donors. The study aimed to test whether cataloging public T cell receptors could reveal signatures of past pathogen exposure. The study used immunosequencing to profile the T cell repertoires of hundreds of subjects and linked those repertoires to cytomegalovirus serostatus. Along with the approximately 700-subject first cohort, a separate validation cohort of around 110 different subjects was used. To predict cytomegalovirus infection status, the study brought together high-throughput TCR immunosequencing, statistical association of individual TCRs with disease status, and machine learning. In a later analysis, previously published TCR beta repertoires from roughly 710 donors were re-analyzed and high-resolution HLA genotyping was added so that TCR occurrence patterns could be studied. In the later analysis, no new phenotypic data were used to find candidate immune exposures; instead, reliance was placed on TCR beta sequences and their occurrence across donors. An earlier analysis of approximately 630 of the donors applied high-throughput TCR beta sequencing to assess whether each TCR beta V gene segment acted as functional or pseudogenic. Alongside the repertoire data, information on donor age, sex, ethnicity and CMV serostatus was compiled. Genome-wide SNP genotypes for about 65% of the 666 donors were used in a later genetic analysis, which treated that subset as a discovery cohort. All discovery cohort repertoires had been generated using a single sequencing platform. Class I and class II HLA loci were covered by the typing at four-digit resolution. Typing coverage differed by locus: A, B, C, DRB1 and DQB1 were typed in about 629-640 donors, DQA1 in approximately 520, DPA1 in some 570, and DPB1 in 472. Because of strong linkage in the cohort, roughly five DR-DQ haplotypes were treated as single units for association and clustering. On average, roughly 240,000 unique TCR beta nucleotide sequences were sequenced per donor among about 400 genotyped donors of the cohort, with roughly 20% of those sequences being non-productive.

Library preparation employed the immunoSEQ multiplex PCR assay. A mixture of 60 forward primers for TCR Vbeta segments and 13 reverse primers for TCR Jbeta segments was used in the multiplex PCR. Amplification of the CDR3 region of rearranged TCR beta genes was performed with a multiplex PCR assay on genomic DNA. Amplified TCR beta libraries were sequenced as 87-base-pair reads on the Illumina HiSeq System. As for the authors' bioinformatics: In a later analysis, tens of millions of unique TCR beta chains were counted across the 650 to 700 repertoires, and about 9.9 million of these chains were shared by at least two donors. Raw reads were error-corrected and collapsed into unique sequences by a nearest-neighbor algorithm in which closely related sequences were merged to remove PCR and sequencing errors. Alignment of CDR3 sequences to IMGT reference sequences was used to assign V, D and J gene segments. For a sequence to be retained, a match of at least six nucleotides to both a V gene segment and a J gene segment was required. Rearrangements were called productive when the CDR3 lacked stop codons and stayed in frame with V and J; all others were non-productive. CDR3 was defined according to IMGT convention as the region running from the second conserved V-encoded cysteine to the conserved J-encoded phenylalanine. The earlier analysis of fewer than 750 of the donors excluded sequences that lacked an unambiguous match to a single V gene segment. In an earlier analysis of approximately 590 of the donors, V segments were called functional above 56.7% productive rearrangements and were called segregating when the between-donor standard deviation exceeded 5%. A statistical classification framework was built for diagnosing cytomegalovirus status from the catalog of TCR beta chain sequences. In a later analysis, TCR nucleotide sequences were compared against IMGT/GENE-DB human TR gene sequences so that V and J genes could be assigned. Using the TCRdist pipeline, a later analysis assigned CDR3 sequences along with most-parsimonious VDJ recombination scenarios. In a later analysis, each TCR beta chain was defined by its CDR3 amino acid sequence together with its V-gene family, and reads lacking a unique V-gene family were excluded. To address suspected cross-contamination and a sequencing artifact, a later analysis removed approximately 590 highly shared, low-generation-probability nucleotide sequences. In a later analysis, a clonal expansion index for each public chain was calculated from normalized within-repertoire ranks of inferred template counts. In a later analysis, generation probabilities were computed using a VDJ recombination model fitted to out-of-frame rearrangements, and the results were checked against IGoR. In a later analysis, hypergeometric tests were used to score TCR-TCR, TCR-HLA and TCR-CMV co-occurrence, with a repertoire-size bias correction applied to TCR pairs. In a later analysis, false discovery rates were estimated by permuting HLA or CMV assignments 20 times. In a later analysis, co-occurring TCRs were grouped using DBSCAN, with TCRdist sequence similarity added in when clustering inside HLA-allele-positive subsets. Repertoires with fewer than 30,000 or more than 120,000 public chains were left out of co-occurrence clustering, as were about 5 repertoires with anomalous nucleotide sharing. Held by TCRdb, this immuneACCESS table contains in-frame sequences only and omits some clones. Under half of the omission traces to an unresolved V gene where checked; the cause of the rest is unknown. V, J and clone size are those of that table, while D and trimming were read from the DNA. The sample includes roughly 100,000 clones, with approximately 86% observed a single time. The ten top clones hold roughly 6.1% of the sample.

The cohort consisted of 670 or so healthy bone marrow donors. At the time of sampling, all cohort members were nominally healthy, though unrecorded immune exposures were likely present. The donor tested CMV seronegative, placing the donor among the 300 to 450 seronegative members of the cohort. Every donor gave a peripheral blood sample, and the peripheral blood mononuclear cells from that sample were used for TCR beta sequencing. The Qiagen DNeasy Blood Extraction Kit was used to extract genomic DNA from the blood cell samples. From cysteine to phenylalanine, the CDR3 is 12 amino acids long. Only the CDR3 portion is preserved as DNA: 36 bases, with reading frame beginning at the first base. Sequences MDHEN (CDR1) and SYDVKM (CDR2) are obtained from the germline V gene. V loses 4 bases of germline sequence and J loses 3 bases, and the interval between the two ends is 6 bases. Here is what the overall study found, with its caveats: Correlated functional status among segregating V segments might be attributable to linkage disequilibrium, but an unknown experimental factor could not be ruled out. Because some donors lacked HLA typing at each locus, the association tests relied only on the typed subset. The only immune exposure information available for the cohort was CMV serostatus. A later analysis found that TCR association rates varied across HLA loci, with DRB1 alleles showing the most associated TCRs and HLA-C alleles the fewest. A further reported finding was that TCR beta sequences accurately predicted the HLA-A and HLA-B alleles for most subjects in the first cohort. The classifier was reported to diagnose cytomegalovirus status with high specificity and sensitivity in both the original cohort and the validation cohort. A group of highly shared sequence variants was considered likely to be a technical artifact of the sequencing pipeline. It was suggested by the authors that the approach could potentially be generalized to other disease states and immunological phenotypes. Because counts were too low, some 17 rarely observed V segments, including chromosome 9 orphons, were excluded from the earlier analysis of some 540 of the donors. Specific HLA alleles were associated with 15,000 to 20,000 TCR beta sequences at a false discovery rate of 0.05 in a later analysis. V-gene and J-gene trimming of TCR beta chains was associated with a missense DCLRE1C variant in a later genetic analysis, and the association was replicated in an independent cohort. The study gave a list of about 160 TCR beta chains associated with cytomegalovirus. According to a later analysis, most CMV-associated TCR beta chains appeared to be HLA-restricted, and the HLA associations seemed to be driven largely by CMV exposure. When HLA alleles, especially DR and DQ, strongly co-occurred, TCR associations were difficult to assign to individual alleles. In a later analysis, HLA-associated TCR beta chains were found to be more clonally expanded and to have lower generation probabilities than equally common non-associated chains. The cohort was sequenced for TCR beta chains only, and without alpha or paired-chain data the features that could be detected were limited. Three of the identified cytomegalovirus-associated TCR beta chains were confirmed in vitro to be specific for cytomegalovirus antigens. In an earlier analysis of some 500 of the donors, most TCR beta V segments appeared in productive rearrangements about 87% or about 30% of the time, broadly matching IMGT annotations. Most TCR sequences were seen in very few donors, while some public TCRs were found in many individuals. According to a later genetic analysis, donors in an Asian-associated ancestry cluster had fewer N-insertions in productive TCRs than the approximately 690-donor mean. The 87-base-pair reads could not distinguish some IMGT-functional V segments, including TRBV6-2 and TRBV6-3, so those segments were excluded. The presence/absence analyses assumed that sequencing depth was roughly uniform across donors, and that assumption may not be true. A later analysis reported that several top co-occurrence clusters appeared linked to parvovirus B19, influenza, CMV and Epstein-Barr virus.

The origin of this receptor is a man aged 18 to 29 in good health and CMV-seronegative. The chain was built from TRBV28 and TRBJ1-1; no D gene is confidently identified. Sample: PBMCs. The CDR3 region reads CASSWADTEAFF. The nucleotides read TGTGCCAGCAGTTGGGCAGACACTGAAGCTTTCTTT. Outside the CDR3, residues come from the reference TRBV28 and TRBJ1-1 proteins, so the full variable domain is: DVKVTQSSRYLVKRTGEKVFLECVQDMDHENMFWYRQDPGLGLRLIYFSYDVKMKEKGDIPEGYSVSREKKERFSLILESASTNQTSMYLCASSWADTEAFFGQGTRLTVV.